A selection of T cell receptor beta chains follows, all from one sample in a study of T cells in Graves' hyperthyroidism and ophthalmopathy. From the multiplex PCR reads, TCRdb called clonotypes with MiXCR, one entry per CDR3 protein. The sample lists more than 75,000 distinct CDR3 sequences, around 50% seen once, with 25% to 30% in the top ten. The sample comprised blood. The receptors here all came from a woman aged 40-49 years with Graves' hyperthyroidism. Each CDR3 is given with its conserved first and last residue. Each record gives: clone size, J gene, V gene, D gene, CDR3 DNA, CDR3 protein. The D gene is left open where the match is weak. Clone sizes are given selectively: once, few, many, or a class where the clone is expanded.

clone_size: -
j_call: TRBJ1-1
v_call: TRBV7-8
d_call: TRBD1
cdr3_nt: TGTGCCAGCAGCCGACTTACAGGGGACACTGAAGCTTTCTTT
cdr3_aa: CASSRLTGDTEAFF

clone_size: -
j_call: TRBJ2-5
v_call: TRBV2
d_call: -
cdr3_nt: TGTGCCATTCAAACAGGGAGGGGAGAGACCCAGTACTTC
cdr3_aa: CAIQTGRGETQYF

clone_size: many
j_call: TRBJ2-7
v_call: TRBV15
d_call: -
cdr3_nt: TGTGCCACCAGCAGAGCACTGGGCGCGGCGGGCGAGCAGTACTTC
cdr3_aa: CATSRALGAAGEQYF

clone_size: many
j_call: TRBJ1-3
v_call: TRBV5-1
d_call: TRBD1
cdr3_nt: TGCGCCAGCAGCAGGGGTTCTCGGACAGGTTCTGGAAACACCATATATTTT
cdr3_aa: CASSRGSRTGSGNTIYF

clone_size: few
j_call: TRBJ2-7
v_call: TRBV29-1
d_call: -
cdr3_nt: TGTGCCTGGAGTGGGCAGGGAAGTCGCTACGAGCAGTACTTC
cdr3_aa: CAWSGQGSRYEQYF

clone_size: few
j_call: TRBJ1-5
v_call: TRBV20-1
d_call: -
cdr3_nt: TGCAGTGCTAAGCAGGGGTATCAGCCCCAGCATTTT
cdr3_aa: CSAKQGYQPQHF

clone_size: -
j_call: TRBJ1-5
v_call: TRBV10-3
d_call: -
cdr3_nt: TGTGCCATCAGTGAGTGGGGGCCAGGTCAGCCCCAGCATTTT
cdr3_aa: CAISEWGPGQPQHF

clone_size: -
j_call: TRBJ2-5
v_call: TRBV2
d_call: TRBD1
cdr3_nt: TGTGCCAGCAGCGGACAGGGGGCGCAGGAGACCCAGTACTTC
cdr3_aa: CASSGQGAQETQYF

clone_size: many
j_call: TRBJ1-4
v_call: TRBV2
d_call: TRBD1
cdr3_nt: TGTGCCAGCAGTGAGGGGGACAGCCCTAATGAAAAACTGTTTTTT
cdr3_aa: CASSEGDSPNEKLFF

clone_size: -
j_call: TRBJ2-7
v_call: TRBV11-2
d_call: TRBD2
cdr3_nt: TGTGCCAGCAGCCAAGCTAGCGGGAGGGCCAGAGAGCAGTACTTC
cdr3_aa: CASSQASGRAREQYF

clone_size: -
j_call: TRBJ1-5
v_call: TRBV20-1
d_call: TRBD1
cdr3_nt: TGCAGTGCAAAGGGAGGACAGGGAGAAGGTCAGCCCCAGCATTTT
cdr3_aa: CSAKGGQGEGQPQHF

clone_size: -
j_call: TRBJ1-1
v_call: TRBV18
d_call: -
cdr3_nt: TGTGCCAGCTCACCGGCCGAGGCGAAAGCTTTCTTT
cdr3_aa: CASSPAEAKAFF

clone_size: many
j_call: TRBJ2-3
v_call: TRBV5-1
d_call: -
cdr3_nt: TGCGCCAGCAGCTTGGTGGGCGCGACCACAGATACGCAGTATTTT
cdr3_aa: CASSLVGATTDTQYF

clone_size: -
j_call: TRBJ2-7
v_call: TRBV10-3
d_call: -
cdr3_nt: TGTGCCATCGGGCAAGCTCGATCCTACGAGCAGTACTTC
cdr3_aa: CAIGQARSYEQYF

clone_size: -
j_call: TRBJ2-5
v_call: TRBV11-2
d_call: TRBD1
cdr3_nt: TGTGCCAGCAGTTCCCGACAGGGTGGTCAGCCCCAGTACTTC
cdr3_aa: CASSSRQGGQPQYF

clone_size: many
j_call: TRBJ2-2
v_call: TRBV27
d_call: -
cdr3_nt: TGTGCCAGCAGTTTACTTCCGCGGGGGCGCGGGGAGCTGTTTTTT
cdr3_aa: CASSLLPRGRGELFF

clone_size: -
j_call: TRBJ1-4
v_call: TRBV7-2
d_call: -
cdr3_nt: TGTGCCAGCAGCCCACAGAGAGGCGAAAAACTGTTTTTT
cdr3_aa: CASSPQRGEKLFF

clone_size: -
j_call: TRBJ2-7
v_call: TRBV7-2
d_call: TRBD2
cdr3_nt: TGTGCCAGCAGCCTAGCGGTCTACGAGCAGTACTTC
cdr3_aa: CASSLAVYEQYF

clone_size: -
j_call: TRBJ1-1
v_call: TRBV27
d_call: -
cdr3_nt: TGTGCCAGCGCTAGGGGAAGGAACACTGAAGCTTTCTTT
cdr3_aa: CASARGRNTEAFF

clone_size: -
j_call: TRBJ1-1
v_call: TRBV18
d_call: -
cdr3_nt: TGTGCCAGCTCACCAAGGGTCGAGGCATACACTGAAGCTTTCTTT
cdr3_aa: CASSPRVEAYTEAFF

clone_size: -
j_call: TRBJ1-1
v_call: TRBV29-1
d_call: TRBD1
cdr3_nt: TGCAGCGTTGAGGGCTGGCGTACAGGGGCTCGCGCTTCCTTT
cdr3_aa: CSVEGWRTGARASF

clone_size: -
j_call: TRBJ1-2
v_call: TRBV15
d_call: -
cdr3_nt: TGTGCCACCAGCCCCCAAGGCGCGGATAACTATGGCTACACCTTC
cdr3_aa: CATSPQGADNYGYTF

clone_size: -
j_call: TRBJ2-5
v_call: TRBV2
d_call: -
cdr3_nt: TGTGCCAGCAGCGTTGATTTGACAGTTCAAGAGACCCAGTACTTC
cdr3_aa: CASSVDLTVQETQYF

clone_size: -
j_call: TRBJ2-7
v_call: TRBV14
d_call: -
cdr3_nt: TGTGCCAGCAGCCGTCGGGGGGCCCCCTGCGAGCAGTACTTC
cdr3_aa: CASSRRGAPCEQYF

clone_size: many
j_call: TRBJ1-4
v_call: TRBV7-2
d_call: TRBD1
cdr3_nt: TGTGCCAGCAGCCAAGAATGGACAGGGAATGAAAAACTGTTTTTT
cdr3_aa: CASSQEWTGNEKLFF

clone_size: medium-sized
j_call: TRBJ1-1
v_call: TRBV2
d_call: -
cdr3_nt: TGTGCCAGCAGCACCGGACTGACTGAAGCTTTCTTT
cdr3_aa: CASSTGLTEAFF

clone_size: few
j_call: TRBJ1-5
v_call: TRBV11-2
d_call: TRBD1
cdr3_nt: TGTGCCAGCAGCTTAGGGGACAGCAACAATCAGCCCCAGCATTTT
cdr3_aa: CASSLGDSNNQPQHF

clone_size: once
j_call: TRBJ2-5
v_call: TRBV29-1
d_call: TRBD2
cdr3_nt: TGCAGTTTGGGACTAGCGGGAGGGGAGACCCAGTACTTC
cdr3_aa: CSLGLAGGETQYF

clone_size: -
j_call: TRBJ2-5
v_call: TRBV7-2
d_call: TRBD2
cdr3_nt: TGTGCCAGCAGCTTACGTGGGAGGGCCCAGTACTTC
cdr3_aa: CASSLRGRAQYF